These 10 T cell receptor beta chains originate from one sample sequenced in a study of neurological immune-mediated disorders. TCRdb analysed the 5' RACE reads with MiXCR anew, one entry per CDR3 protein. The table lists about 50,000 distinct CDR3 sequences, 10% of them singletons. The sample's time point: longitudinal time-point 1 (baseline). Input material: PBMCs. Receptors were obtained from a woman between 40 and 55 years old in good health.

This clonotype was seen ten or more times. This rearrangement joins TRBV5-5 to TRBJ1-1, with D perhaps TRBD1 (6 bases). V gave up 4 bases and J gave up 1 base, with 20 bases separating them. Germline V gene data show CDR1 as SGHKS and CDR2 as YYEKEE (reference sequence). This CDR3 region has 17 residues. The CDR3 loop is CASSHPRGNPTNTEAFF. The CDR3 region has the DNA TGTGCCAGCAGCCACCCCAGGGGCAATCCAACGAACACTGAAGCTTTCTTT.

This clonotype was seen many times. The chain has TRBV5-1 and TRBJ2-3; 9 positions match TRBD2. Germline V gene sequence: CDR1 SGHRS, CDR2 YFSETQ. The V segment lost 4 bases and the J segment 1 base; nucleotides outside the gene matches: 7. The CDR3 is 16 residues long. The CDR3 loop is CASSERAGGGTDTQYF. For the CDR3, the DNA is TGCGCCAGCAGCGAGCGAGCGGGAGGAGGCACAGATACGCAGTATTTT.

This clonotype was counted many times. The chain links TRBV2 to TRBJ2-5, with 8 bases aligning to TRBD1. Germline lookup yields CDR1 SNHLY and CDR2 FYNNEI. The CDR3 extends over 12 amino acids. Trimming removed 6 bases from V and 3 bases from J; junction bases left unmatched: 0. The CDR3 DNA reads as TGTGCCAGCAGGACAGGGGAAGAGACCCAGTACTTC. Translating it yields CASRTGEETQYF. Based on the CDR3 plus reference TRBV2 and TRBJ2-5, the full variable domain is EPEVTQTPSHQVTQMGQEVILRCVPISNHLYFYWYRQILGQKVEFLVSFYNNEISEKSEIFDDQFSVERPDGSNFTLKIRSTKLEDSAMYFCASRTGEETQYFGPGTRLLVL.

V gene TRBV20-1 combines with J gene TRBJ2-7, with 8 nucleotides matching TRBD1. This CDR3 comprises 14 residues. The ends lost 7 bases at V and 2 bases at J; junction bases unmatched: 10. Germline V gene sequence: CDR1 DFQATT, CDR2 SNEGSKA (reference sequence). This CDR3 reads CSDPRQGATYEQYF. DNA for the CDR3: TGCAGTGACCCACGCCAGGGGGCGACCTACGAGCAGTACTTC.

This clonotype was recorded many times. In DNA, the CDR3 is TGTGCCAGCAGCTTGGGCGGGAGAAGGTTGATTAGCTACACCTTC. This gives the protein CASSLGGRRLISYTF. This chain connects TRBV5-5 to TRBJ1-2, with D uncertain. Trimming cost V 0 bases and J 9 bases, with 18 bases left between them. Germline V lookup: CDR1 SGHKS, CDR2 YYEKEE (reference sequence). The CDR3 spans 15 residues.

This clonotype was seen many times. V is TRBV3-1 and J is TRBJ2-2; TRBD1 might be the D (6 bases). The ends were cut back, 6 bases at V and 1 base at J, with 12 bases in the middle. Germline V gene data show CDR1 as LGHDT and CDR2 as YNNKEL (reference sequence). This CDR3 has 15 amino acids. The CDR3 loop reads CASSTTGLNTGELFF. The DNA of the CDR3 is TGTGCCAGCAGTACAACAGGGTTGAACACCGGGGAGCTGTTTTTT.

The sample holds many counts of this clonotype. The V call is TRBV3-1, the J call TRBJ2-1; weak D call: TRBD2 (5 bases). The CDR3 covers 15 residues. V lost 4 bases and J lost 7, with 17 bases in between. CDR1 LGHDT and CDR2 YNNKEL come from the germline V gene (reference sequence). The CDR3, as DNA: TGTGCCAGCAGCCCTGGGTATAGCGCCCTAAATGAGCAGTTCTTC. This translates into CASSPGYSALNEQFF.

Details on this clonotype: A read error may explain this, as a much larger clone is one base away. The rearrangement uses TRBV7-2 and TRBJ2-4; the match to TRBD1 covers 9 bases. The J call may be wrong; the DNA end is better matched by TRBJ2-1. Per germline, CDR1 SGHTA and CDR2 FQGNSA. This CDR3 is 13 amino acids long. The CDR3 DNA reads TGTGCCAGCAGCTTCAGACAGGGGGACATTCAGTTCTTC. It yields the protein CASSFRQGDIQFF.

This clonotype was seen many times. The V gene is TRBV18, the J gene TRBJ2-1, with D uncertain. Per the germline V gene, CDR1 is KGHSH and CDR2 is LQKENI. The CDR3 loop spans 14 amino acids. V was trimmed by 0 bases and J by 6 bases, leaving 9 bases between them. In nucleotides, the CDR3 is TGTGCCAGCTCACCACCGTCTACTTTCAATGAGCAGTTCTTC. Translated, it gives CASSPPSTFNEQFF.

This clonotype was seen many times. The chain combines TRBV2 with TRBJ2-1; D is unclear. V shed 3 bases and J shed 4 bases, with 13 bases lying between them. The CDR3 spans 15 residues. CDR1 SNHLY and CDR2 FYNNEI come from the germline V gene. The CDR3 is CASSDVGSIYNEQFF. CDR3 in DNA: TGTGCCAGCAGTGATGTGGGGTCTATATACAATGAGCAGTTCTTC.